This TCR beta chain was captured in a study of T cell responses to AZD1222 COVID-19 vaccine. Only in-frame clones appear in the TCRdb table, and some are missing; sequencing was by immunoSEQ multiplex PCR. Of around 110,000 clones listed, approximately 93% are singletons. CDR1 is SGHNT, CDR2 YYREEE, per germline (reference sequence). This CDR3 is 14 amino acids long. J gave up 5 bases and V 4 bases, and 8 bases lay outside the gene matches. The sample holds one count of this clone. This material consisted of peripheral blood, taken on day 0 of AZD1222 vaccination. This clonotype originated in an adult in good health. The V gene is TRBV5-4, the J gene TRBJ1-1, with TRBD1 matching 7 bases. This CDR3 is CASSTPGQPTEAFF. CDR3 DNA sequence: TGTGCCAGCAGCACTCCGGGACAGCCTACTGAAGCTTTCTTT.